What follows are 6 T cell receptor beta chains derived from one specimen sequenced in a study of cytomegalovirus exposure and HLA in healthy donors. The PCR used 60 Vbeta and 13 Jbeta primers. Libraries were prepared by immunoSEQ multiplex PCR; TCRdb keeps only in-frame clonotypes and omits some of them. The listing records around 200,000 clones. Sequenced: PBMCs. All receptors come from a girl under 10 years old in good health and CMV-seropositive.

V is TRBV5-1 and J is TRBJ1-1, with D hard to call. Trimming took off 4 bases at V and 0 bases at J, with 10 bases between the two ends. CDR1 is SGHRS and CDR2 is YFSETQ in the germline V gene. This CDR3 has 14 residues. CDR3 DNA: TGCGCCAGCAGCCCCCGCCAGATGAACACTGAAGCTTTCTTT. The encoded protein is CASSPRQMNTEAFF.

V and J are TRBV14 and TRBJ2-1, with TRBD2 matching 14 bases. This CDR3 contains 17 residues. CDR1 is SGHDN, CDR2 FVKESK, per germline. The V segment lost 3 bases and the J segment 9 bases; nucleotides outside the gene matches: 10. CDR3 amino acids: CASSHHLGLAGEIEQFF. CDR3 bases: TGTGCCAGCAGCCACCACCTGGGACTAGCGGGAGAAATTGAGCAGTTCTTC.

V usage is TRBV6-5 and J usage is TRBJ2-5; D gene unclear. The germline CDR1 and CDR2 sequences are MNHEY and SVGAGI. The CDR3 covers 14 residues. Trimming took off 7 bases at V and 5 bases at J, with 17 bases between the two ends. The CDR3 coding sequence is TGTGCCAGCACCCCGCGTGGAGCATTGGAGACCCAGTACTTC. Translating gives CASTPRGALETQYF.

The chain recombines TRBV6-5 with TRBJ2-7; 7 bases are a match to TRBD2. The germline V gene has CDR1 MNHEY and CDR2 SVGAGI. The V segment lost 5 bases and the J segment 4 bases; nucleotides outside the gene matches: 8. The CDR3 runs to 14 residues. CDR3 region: CASSDSGTTYEQYF. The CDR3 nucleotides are TGTGCCAGCAGTGATTCCGGGACTACTTACGAGCAGTACTTC.

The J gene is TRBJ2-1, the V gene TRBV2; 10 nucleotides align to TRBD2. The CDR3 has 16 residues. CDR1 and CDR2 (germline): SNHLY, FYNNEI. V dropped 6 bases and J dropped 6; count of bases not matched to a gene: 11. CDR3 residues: CASRTTASGSANEQFF. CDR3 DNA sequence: TGTGCCAGCAGAACTACGGCTAGCGGGAGCGCCAATGAGCAGTTCTTC.

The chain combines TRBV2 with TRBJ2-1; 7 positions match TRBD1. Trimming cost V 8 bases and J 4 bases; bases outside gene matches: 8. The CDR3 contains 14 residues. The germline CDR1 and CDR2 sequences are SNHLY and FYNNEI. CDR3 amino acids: CASELGGPYNEQFF. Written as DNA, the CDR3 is TGTGCCAGCGAACTAGGGGGCCCTTACAATGAGCAGTTCTTC. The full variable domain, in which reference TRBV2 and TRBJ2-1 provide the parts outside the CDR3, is EPEVTQTPSHQVTQMGQEVILRCVPISNHLYFYWYRQILGQKVEFLVSFYNNEISEKSEIFDDQFSVERPDGSNFTLKIRSTKLEDSAMYFCASELGGPYNEQFFGPGTRLTVL.